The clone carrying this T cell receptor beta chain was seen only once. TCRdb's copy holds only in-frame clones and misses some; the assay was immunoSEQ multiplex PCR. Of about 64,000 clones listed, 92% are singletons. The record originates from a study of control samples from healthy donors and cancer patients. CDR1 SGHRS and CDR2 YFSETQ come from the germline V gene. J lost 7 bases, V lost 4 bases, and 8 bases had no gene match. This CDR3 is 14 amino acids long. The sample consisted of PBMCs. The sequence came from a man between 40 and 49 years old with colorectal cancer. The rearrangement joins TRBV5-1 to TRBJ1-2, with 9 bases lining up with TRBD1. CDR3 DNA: TGCGCCAGCAGCCCCGGGACAGGGAACCGTGGCTACACCTTC. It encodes CASSPGTGNRGYTF.